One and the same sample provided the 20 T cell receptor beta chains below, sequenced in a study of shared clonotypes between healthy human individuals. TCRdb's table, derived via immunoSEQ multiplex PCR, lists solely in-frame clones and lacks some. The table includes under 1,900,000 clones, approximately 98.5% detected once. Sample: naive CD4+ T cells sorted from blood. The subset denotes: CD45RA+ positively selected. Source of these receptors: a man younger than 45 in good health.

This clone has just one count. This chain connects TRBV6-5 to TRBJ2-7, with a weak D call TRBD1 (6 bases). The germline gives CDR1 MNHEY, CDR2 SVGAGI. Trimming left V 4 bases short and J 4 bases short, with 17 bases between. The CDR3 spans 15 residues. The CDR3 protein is CASSSQGGPHYEQYF. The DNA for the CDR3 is TGTGCCAGCAGTTCCCAAGGGGGTCCCCATTACGAGCAGTACTTC.

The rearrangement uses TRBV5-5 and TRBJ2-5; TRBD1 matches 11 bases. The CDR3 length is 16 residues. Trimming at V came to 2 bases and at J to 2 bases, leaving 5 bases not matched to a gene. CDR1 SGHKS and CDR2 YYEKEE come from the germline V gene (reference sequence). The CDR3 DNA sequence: TGTGCCAGCAGCTTCGGGTGGGACAGGGGGCAAGAGACCCAGTACTTC. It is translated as CASSFGWDRGQETQYF.

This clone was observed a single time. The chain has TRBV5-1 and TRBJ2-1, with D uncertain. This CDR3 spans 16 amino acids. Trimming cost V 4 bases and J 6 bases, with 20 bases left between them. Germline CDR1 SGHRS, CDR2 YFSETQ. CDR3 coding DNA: TGCGCCAGCAGCCTGAATTCTGCGGAAACATCCAATGAGCAGTTCTTC. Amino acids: CASSLNSAETSNEQFF.

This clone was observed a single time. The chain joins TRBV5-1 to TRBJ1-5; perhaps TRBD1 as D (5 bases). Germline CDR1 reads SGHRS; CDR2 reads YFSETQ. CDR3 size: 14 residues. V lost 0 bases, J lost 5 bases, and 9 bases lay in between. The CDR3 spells CASSLGRVDQPQHF. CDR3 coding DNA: TGCGCCAGCAGCTTGGGCAGGGTTGATCAGCCCCAGCATTTT.

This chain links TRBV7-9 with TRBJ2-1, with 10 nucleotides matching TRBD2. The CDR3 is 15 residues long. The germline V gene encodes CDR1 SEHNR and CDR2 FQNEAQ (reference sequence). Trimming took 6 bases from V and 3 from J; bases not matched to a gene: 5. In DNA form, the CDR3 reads TGTGCCAGCAGAACCGGACTAGCGGTCTACAATGAGCAGTTCTTC. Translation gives CASRTGLAVYNEQFF.

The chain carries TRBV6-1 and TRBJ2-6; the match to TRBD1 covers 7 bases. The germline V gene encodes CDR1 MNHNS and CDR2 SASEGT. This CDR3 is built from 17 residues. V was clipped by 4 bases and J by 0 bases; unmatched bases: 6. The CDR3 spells CASSAGQASSGANVLTF. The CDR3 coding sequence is TGTGCCAGCAGTGCCGGACAGGCTAGCTCTGGGGCCAACGTCCTGACTTTC.

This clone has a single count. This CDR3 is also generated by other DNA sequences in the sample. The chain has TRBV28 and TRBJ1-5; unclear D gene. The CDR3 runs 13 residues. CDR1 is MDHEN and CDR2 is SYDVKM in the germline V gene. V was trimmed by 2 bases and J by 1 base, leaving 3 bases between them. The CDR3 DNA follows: TGTGCCAGCAGTTTACCCAGCAATCAGCCCCAGCATTTT. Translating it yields CASSLPSNQPQHF.

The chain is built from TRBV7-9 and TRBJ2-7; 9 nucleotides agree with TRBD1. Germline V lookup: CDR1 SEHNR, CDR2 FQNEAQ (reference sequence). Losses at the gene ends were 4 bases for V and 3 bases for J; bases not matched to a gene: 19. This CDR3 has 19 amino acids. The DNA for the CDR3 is TGTGCCAGCAGCTCTAGAAGTCCCGGGACAGGGCGGGTCCTCTACGAGCAGTACTTC. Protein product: CASSSRSPGTGRVLYEQYF.

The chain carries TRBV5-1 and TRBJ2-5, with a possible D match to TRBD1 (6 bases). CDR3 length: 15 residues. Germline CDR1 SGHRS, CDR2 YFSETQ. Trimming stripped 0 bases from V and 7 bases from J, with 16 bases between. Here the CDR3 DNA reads TGCGCCAGCAGCTTGGACCCACTAGGGGGTGGGACCCAGTACTTC. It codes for CASSLDPLGGGTQYF.

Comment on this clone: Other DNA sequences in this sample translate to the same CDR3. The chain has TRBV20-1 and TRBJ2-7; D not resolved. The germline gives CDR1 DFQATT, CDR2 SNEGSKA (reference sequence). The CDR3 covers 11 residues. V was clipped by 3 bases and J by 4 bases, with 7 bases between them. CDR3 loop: CSARGVYEQYF. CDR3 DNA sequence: TGCAGTGCTAGGGGCGTTTACGAGCAGTACTTC.

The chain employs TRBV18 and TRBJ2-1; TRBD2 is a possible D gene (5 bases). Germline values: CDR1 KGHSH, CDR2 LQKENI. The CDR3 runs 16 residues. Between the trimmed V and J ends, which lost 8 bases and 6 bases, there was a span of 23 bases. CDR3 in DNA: TGTGCCAGCCTAAAGGAGGTACCCCGGGTGAGCAATGAGCAGTTCTTC. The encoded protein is CASLKEVPRVSNEQFF. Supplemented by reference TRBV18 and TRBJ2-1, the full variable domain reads NAGVMQNPRHLVRRRGQEARLRCSPMKGHSHVYWYRQLPEEGLKFMVYLQKENIIDESGMPKERFSAEFPKEGPSILRIQQVVRGDSAAYFCASLKEVPRVSNEQFFGPGTRLTVL.

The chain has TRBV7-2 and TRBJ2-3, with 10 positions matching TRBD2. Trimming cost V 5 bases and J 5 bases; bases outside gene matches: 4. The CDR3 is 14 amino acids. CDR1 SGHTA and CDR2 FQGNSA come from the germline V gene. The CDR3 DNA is TGTGCCAGCAGCCATAGGACTAGCGGAGATACGCAGTATTTT. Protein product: CASSHRTSGDTQYF.

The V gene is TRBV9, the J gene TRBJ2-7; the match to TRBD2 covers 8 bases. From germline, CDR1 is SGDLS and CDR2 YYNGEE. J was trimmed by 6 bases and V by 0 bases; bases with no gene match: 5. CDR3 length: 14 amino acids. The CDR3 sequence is CASSVAGSGAEQYF. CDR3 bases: TGTGCCAGCAGCGTAGCTGGTAGCGGGGCCGAGCAGTACTTC.

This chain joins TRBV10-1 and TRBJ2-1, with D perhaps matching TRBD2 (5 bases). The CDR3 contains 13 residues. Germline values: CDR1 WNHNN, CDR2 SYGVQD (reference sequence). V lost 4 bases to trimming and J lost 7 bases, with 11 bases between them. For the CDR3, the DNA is TGCGCCAGCAGTGCCCTACTAGAAAATGAGCAGTTCTTC. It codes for CASSALLENEQFF.

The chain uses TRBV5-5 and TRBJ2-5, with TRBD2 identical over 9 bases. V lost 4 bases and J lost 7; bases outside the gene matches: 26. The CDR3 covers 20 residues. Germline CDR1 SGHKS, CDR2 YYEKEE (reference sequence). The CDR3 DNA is TGTGCCAGCAGCCCGAGTGGACTAGCGAACCGAGGGACGGTCGCGGGGACCCAGTACTTC. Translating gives CASSPSGLANRGTVAGTQYF.

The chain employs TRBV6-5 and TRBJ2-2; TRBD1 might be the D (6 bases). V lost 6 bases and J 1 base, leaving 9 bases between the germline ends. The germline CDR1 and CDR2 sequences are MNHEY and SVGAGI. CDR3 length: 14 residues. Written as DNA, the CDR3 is TGTGCCAGCAGGGGGACAAGGAACACCGGGGAGCTGTTTTTT. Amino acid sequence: CASRGTRNTGELFF.

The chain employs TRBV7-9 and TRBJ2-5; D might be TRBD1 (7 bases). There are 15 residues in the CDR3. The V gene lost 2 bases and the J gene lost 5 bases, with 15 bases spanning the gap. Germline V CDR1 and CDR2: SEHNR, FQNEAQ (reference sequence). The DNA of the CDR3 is TGTGCCAGCAGCTTAACCAGGGGGGTAACTGAGACCCAGTACTTC. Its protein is CASSLTRGVTETQYF.

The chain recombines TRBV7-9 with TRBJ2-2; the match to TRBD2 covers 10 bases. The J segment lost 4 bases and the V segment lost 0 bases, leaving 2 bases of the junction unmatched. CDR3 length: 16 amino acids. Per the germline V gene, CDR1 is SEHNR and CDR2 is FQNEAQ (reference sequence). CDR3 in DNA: TGTGCCAGCAGCTTAGCCGGGACTAGCGCCACCGGGGAGCTGTTTTTT. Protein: CASSLAGTSATGELFF. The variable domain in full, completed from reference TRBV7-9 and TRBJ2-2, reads DTGVSQNPRHKITKRGQNVTFRCDPISEHNRLYWYRQTLGQGPEFLTYFQNEAQLEKSRLLSDRFSAERPKGSFSTLEIQRTEQGDSAMYLCASSLAGTSATGELFFGEGSRLTVL.

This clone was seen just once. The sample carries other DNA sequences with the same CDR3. The CDR3 loop is CASSPTDSSYNEQFF. The CDR3 region has the DNA TGCGCCAGCAGTCCGACGGATAGCTCCTACAATGAGCAGTTCTTC. V and J are TRBV5-1 and TRBJ2-1; no firm D call. Trimming stripped 5 bases from V and 0 bases from J, with 12 bases between. The germline V gene encodes CDR1 SGHRS and CDR2 YFSETQ. This CDR3 contains 15 residues.

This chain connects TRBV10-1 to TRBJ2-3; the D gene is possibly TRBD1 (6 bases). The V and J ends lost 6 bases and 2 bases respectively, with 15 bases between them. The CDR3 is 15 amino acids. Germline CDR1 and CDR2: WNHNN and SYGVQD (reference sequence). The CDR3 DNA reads TGCGCCAGCAGCGACCCAGGGGATTACACAGATACGCAGTATTTT. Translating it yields CASSDPGDYTDTQYF.